Shown below are 6 T cell receptor beta chains from a single sample sequenced in a study of T cells in Graves' hyperthyroidism and ophthalmopathy. TCR beta CDR3 sequences were amplified from RNA transcripts. TCR CDR3 underwent first-round RT-PCR with the HTBI primer set. TCRdb passed the multiplex PCR reads through MiXCR, listing each CDR3 protein once. Of about 420,000 distinct CDR3 sequences listed, around a sixth are singletons. The sequencing sample was made of blood. These receptor sequences come from a woman under 30 with Graves' hyperthyroidism.

Ten or more counts support this clonotype. Sequence at one end of the junction differs from germline and may be a read error. The chain uses TRBV12-3 or TRBV12-4 and TRBJ2-2; 10 positions match TRBD2. The CDR3 extends over 15 amino acids. The CDR3 is CASSLAGAGTGELFF. CDR3 DNA sequence: TGTGCCAGCAGTCTAGCGGGAGCGGGGACCGGGGAGCTGTTTTTT.

This clonotype was detected ten times or more. This chain joins TRBV6-2 or TRBV6-3 and TRBJ2-7; 9 bases fit TRBD2. The CDR3 is 17 residues long. The V gene end was trimmed by 6 bases and the J gene end by 1 base; junction bases not matched to a gene: 13. Germline V gene data show CDR1 as MNHEY and CDR2 as SVGEGT. The CDR3 loop reads CASRPFSGGLDSYEQYF. The CDR3 region has the DNA TGTGCCAGCAGACCCTTCAGCGGGGGGCTTGATTCCTACGAGCAGTACTTC.

In its sample, this clonotype was seen many times. The chain has TRBV12-3 or TRBV12-4 and TRBJ2-3; D is unclear. The CDR3 has 13 residues. V lost 2 bases and J 6 bases, leaving 9 bases between the germline ends. The CDR3 nucleotides read TGTGCCAGCAGTTTAAGTTCGCCGGATACGCAGTATTTT. This gives the protein CASSLSSPDTQYF.

This clonotype was detected many times. The chain couples TRBV6-2 or TRBV6-3 to TRBJ1-5; 9 bases align to TRBD1. Looked up from germline, CDR1 is MNHEY and CDR2 is SVGEGT. V lost 8 bases, J lost 7 bases, and 15 bases stayed unmatched. The CDR3 is made up of 16 amino acids. This chain's CDR3 is CASLPRGQGTRQPQHF. CDR3 DNA sequence: TGTGCCAGCCTCCCCCGCGGACAGGGGACAAGGCAGCCCCAGCATTTT.

This clonotype came up many times. The gene calls are TRBV18 and TRBJ2-3; TRBD2 matches 8 bases. The V gene's germline CDR1 is KGHSH and CDR2 LQKENI. Trimming cost V 3 bases and J 5 bases; bases outside gene matches: 10. The CDR3 runs 16 residues. The CDR3 sequence is CASSPSGTSWGDTQYF. The DNA of the CDR3 is TGTGCCAGCTCACCCTCCGGGACTAGTTGGGGAGATACGCAGTATTTT.

On this clonotype: Being one base from a much bigger clone, this may be a read error. The chain is built from TRBV10-1 and TRBJ2-7; 10 bases agree with TRBD2. The CDR3 totals 17 residues. The V gene end was trimmed by 2 bases and the J gene end by 7 bases; junction bases not matched to a gene: 14. The germline CDR1 and CDR2 sequences are WNHNN and SYGVQD (reference sequence). CDR3 amino acids: CASSEAPRSGRRDEQYF. CDR3 DNA: TGCGCCAGCAGTGAGGCCCCCCGTAGCGGGAGGCGGGATGAGCAGTACTTC.